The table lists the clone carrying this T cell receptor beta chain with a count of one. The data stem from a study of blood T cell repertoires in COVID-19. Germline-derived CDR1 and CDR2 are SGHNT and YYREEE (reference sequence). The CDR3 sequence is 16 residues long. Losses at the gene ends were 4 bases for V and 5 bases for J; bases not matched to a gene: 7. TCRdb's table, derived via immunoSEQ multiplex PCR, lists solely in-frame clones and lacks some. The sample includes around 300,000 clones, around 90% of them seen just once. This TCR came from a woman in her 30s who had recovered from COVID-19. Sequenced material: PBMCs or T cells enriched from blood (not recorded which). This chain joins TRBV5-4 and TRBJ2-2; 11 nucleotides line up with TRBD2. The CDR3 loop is CASSRLAGGRTGELFF. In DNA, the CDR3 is TGTGCCAGCAGCCGTTTAGCGGGGGGGAGAACCGGGGAGCTGTTTTTT.